Reported below is one T cell receptor (beta chain). The data derive from a study of blood T cell repertoires in COVID-19. Study as a whole: Whether acute or convalescent, the COVID-19 samples came from the United States, Italy and Spain.

Original methodology: Amplified reference gene primers provided the basis for estimating nucleated cell counts. Here immunoSEQ multiplex PCR was the method, and the copy in TCRdb shows in-frame clones only, minus some. V and J calls and clone size are copied from that table; D and trimming were computed from the DNA. The sample contains some 300,000 clones, over 75% of which appear only once. Clinical history reported by participants formed the basis on which cohorts were assigned. Trimming took 1 base from V and 6 from J, leaving 11 bases between them. This CDR3 comprises 13 residues. Germline CDR1 reads SGHRS; CDR2 reads YFSETQ.

The rearrangement uses TRBV5-1 and TRBJ2-7, with D tentatively TRBD2 (5 bases). This clonotype was obtained from a man aged 30 to 45 who had recovered from COVID-19. The sample comprised PBMCs or T cells enriched from blood (not recorded which). CDR3 nucleotides: TGCGCCAGCAGCTTGAACCGAGGGAGCGAGCAGTACTTC. Protein product: CASSLNRGSEQYF.